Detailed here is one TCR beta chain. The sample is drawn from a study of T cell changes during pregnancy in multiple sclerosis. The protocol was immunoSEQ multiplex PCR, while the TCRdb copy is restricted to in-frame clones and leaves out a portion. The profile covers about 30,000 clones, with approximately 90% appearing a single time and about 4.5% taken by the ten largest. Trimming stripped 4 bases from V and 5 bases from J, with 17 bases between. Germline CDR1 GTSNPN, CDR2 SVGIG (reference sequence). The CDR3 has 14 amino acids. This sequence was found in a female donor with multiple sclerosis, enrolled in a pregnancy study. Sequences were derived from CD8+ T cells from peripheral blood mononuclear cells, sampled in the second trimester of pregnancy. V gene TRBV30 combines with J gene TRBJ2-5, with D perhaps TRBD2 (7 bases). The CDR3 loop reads CAWMSRGAFETQYF. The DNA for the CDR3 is TGTGCCTGGATGTCCCGGGGGGCTTTTGAGACCCAGTACTTC.